This T cell receptor beta chain was identified during a study of T cell responses to AZD1222 COVID-19 vaccine. Worth noting for this clone: What it binds is unknown.

Using immunoSEQ multiplex PCR, the repertoire was profiled, and TCRdb retains in-frame clones only, with some absent. Of around 200,000 clones listed, about 90% are singletons. Germline V gene data show CDR1 as SGHTA and CDR2 as FQGNSA. The CDR3 length is 18 residues. With 3 bases removed from V and 0 bases from J, the gap between germline ends came to 18 bases. Study-level findings and limits: Most donors were white British and more were female, and clonal diversity was possibly underestimated. Within unmutated variant regions lay the reported targets of nearly half of spike-specific TCRs. Dominant at 160-218 and 743-854, vaccine-associated CD4 TCRs also spanned spike.

This sequence joins TRBV7-2 and TRBJ1-3, with D tentatively TRBD1 (6 bases). The sample consisted of peripheral blood, taken on day 0 of AZD1222 vaccination. This clonotype originated in an adult in good health. CDR3 loop: CASSFSSGQSFSGNTIYF. In DNA, the CDR3 is TGTGCCAGCAGCTTTAGTAGCGGACAGTCCTTCTCTGGAAACACCATATATTTT.